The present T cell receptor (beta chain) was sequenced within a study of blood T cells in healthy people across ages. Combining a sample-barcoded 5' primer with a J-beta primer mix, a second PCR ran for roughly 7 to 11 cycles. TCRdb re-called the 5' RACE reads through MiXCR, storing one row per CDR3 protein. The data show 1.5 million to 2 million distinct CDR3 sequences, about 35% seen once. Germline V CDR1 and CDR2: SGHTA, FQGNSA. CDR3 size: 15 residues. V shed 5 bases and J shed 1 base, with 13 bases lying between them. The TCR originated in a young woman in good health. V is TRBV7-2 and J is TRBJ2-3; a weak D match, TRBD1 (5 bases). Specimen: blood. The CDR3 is CASSRVGQGTDTQYF. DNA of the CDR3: TGTGCCAGCAGCCGCGTGGGGCAGGGCACAGATACGCAGTATTTT.